This T cell receptor beta chain was observed in a study of shared clonotypes between healthy human individuals. Study conclusions and caveats: Some naive CD4 clonotypes, about 5%, turned up in common across a few donors. Richness estimates generally favored naive over memory subsets. Sample collection involved blood only; tissue repertoires are likely different.

Using immunoSEQ multiplex PCR, the repertoire was profiled, and TCRdb retains in-frame clones only, with some absent. This table holds 980,000 or so clones, approximately 80% found once. This clone was seen just once. Its specificity is not known. This CDR3 contains 14 residues. Trimming pared 5 bases from V and 2 bases from J, leaving 13 bases between. Germline V gives CDR1 MNHNS, CDR2 SASEGT. Sample: memory CD4+ T cells sorted from blood. Subset here: CD45RA-negative fraction. This sequence joins TRBV6-1 and TRBJ2-7; D possibly uses TRBD1 or TRBD2 (5 bases each). This TCR came from a man between 18 and 29 years old in good health. CDR3 sequence reads: CASSTSWGPYEQYF. CDR3 DNA sequence: TGTGCCAGCAGTACTAGTTGGGGCCCCTACGAGCAGTACTTC.